These T cell receptor beta chains were read from a single sample in a study of OX40 agonist ivuxolimab in advanced cancers. The repertoire was sequenced with immunoSEQ multiplex PCR; TCRdb's copy has only in-frame clones and lacks some. The sample consists of about 48,000 clones, approximately 90% of them appearing once. This specimen was CD4+ or CD8+ T cells sorted from blood, taken in a trial of the OX40 agonist ivuxolimab. The receptors were gathered from an adult with an advanced solid tumor such as melanoma, head and neck, liver or kidney cancer. CDR3s include the opening cysteine and the closing phenylalanine or tryptophan. The D gene is left open where the match is weak. Clone size is stated in some rows and not others, as once, few, many or a class when expanded.

clone_size: once; j_call: TRBJ1-2; v_call: TRBV6-5; d_call: .; cdr3_aa: CASSRAGDGYTF; cdr3_nt: TGTGCCAGCAGTAGGGCAGGGGATGGCTACACCTTC
clone_size: once; j_call: TRBJ2-2; v_call: TRBV13; d_call: .; cdr3_aa: CATSSRRVTGFGTGELFF; cdr3_nt: TGTGCCACGAGCTCTAGGAGAGTAACAGGGTTTGGCACCGGGGAGCTGTTTTTT
clone_size: .; j_call: TRBJ1-2; v_call: TRBV4-1; d_call: TRBD1; cdr3_aa: CASSQDWDSPNYGYTF; cdr3_nt: TGCGCCAGCAGCCAAGATTGGGACAGCCCTAACTATGGCTACACCTTC
clone_size: .; j_call: TRBJ2-5; v_call: TRBV6-5; d_call: .; cdr3_aa: CASRGGQETQYF; cdr3_nt: TGTGCCAGCAGAGGAGGCCAAGAGACCCAGTACTTC
clone_size: .; j_call: TRBJ2-5; v_call: TRBV9; d_call: .; cdr3_aa: CASSEGDTQETQYF; cdr3_nt: TGTGCCAGCAGCGAGGGGGACACACAAGAGACCCAGTACTTC
clone_size: .; j_call: TRBJ1-1; v_call: TRBV29-1; d_call: TRBD1; cdr3_aa: CSVKGGDRALNTEAFF; cdr3_nt: TGCAGCGTCAAAGGAGGTGACAGGGCCCTAAACACTGAAGCTTTCTTT
clone_size: once; j_call: TRBJ2-3; v_call: TRBV9; d_call: .; cdr3_aa: CASSTRRADDTQYF; cdr3_nt: TGTGCCAGCAGCACCCGACGCGCTGACGATACGCAGTATTTT
clone_size: .; j_call: TRBJ2-3; v_call: TRBV13; d_call: TRBD2; cdr3_aa: CASSSPHSRLAREKDTQYF; cdr3_nt: TGTGCCAGCAGCTCCCCTCACTCCCGACTAGCTAGAGAAAAAGATACGCAGTATTTT
clone_size: .; j_call: TRBJ2-5; v_call: TRBV28; d_call: .; cdr3_aa: CASSPRDLQETQYF; cdr3_nt: TGTGCCAGCAGTCCAAGGGACCTTCAAGAGACCCAGTACTTC
clone_size: few; j_call: TRBJ2-1; v_call: TRBV27; d_call: .; cdr3_aa: CASSLGSYNEQFF; cdr3_nt: TGTGCCAGCAGTTTAGGGTCCTACAATGAGCAGTTCTTC
clone_size: .; j_call: TRBJ1-2; v_call: TRBV7-8; d_call: .; cdr3_aa: CASSLLGRGGNYGYTF; cdr3_nt: TGTGCCAGCAGCTTATTGGGGCGGGGGGGAAACTATGGCTACACCTTC
clone_size: .; j_call: TRBJ1-1; v_call: TRBV19; d_call: .; cdr3_aa: CASRTGLLNTEAFF; cdr3_nt: TGTGCCAGTAGGACGGGACTCCTGAACACTGAAGCTTTCTTT
clone_size: .; j_call: TRBJ2-7; v_call: TRBV7-8; d_call: TRBD2; cdr3_aa: CASSFSGTSPHSDYEQYF; cdr3_nt: TGTGCCAGCAGCTTCTCCGGGACTAGTCCCCACTCAGACTACGAGCAGTACTTC
clone_size: .; j_call: TRBJ2-3; v_call: TRBV4-1; d_call: TRBD1; cdr3_aa: CASSQVRGRTDTQYF; cdr3_nt: TGCGCCAGCAGCCAAGTCAGGGGGCGAACAGATACGCAGTATTTT